Below are 22 T cell receptor beta chains sequenced from a single sample in a study of beta chain features in type 1 diabetes. The authors reverse transcribed all of the isolated RNA, so sequencing captured expressed TCRB transcripts. Method: immunoSEQ multiplex PCR; TCRdb's copy keeps in-frame clones and lacks some. The table lists about 320,000 clones, 12% to 15% of them singletons, with approximately 7% in the top ten. The sample comprised central memory CD4+ T cells from blood. The origin of the receptors is a man aged 25 to 45 in good health.

V is TRBV7-9 and J is TRBJ1-6; TRBD1 aligns across 9 bases. Germline CDR1 is SEHNR and CDR2 is FQNEAQ (reference sequence). The CDR3 has 15 residues. J was trimmed by 7 bases and V by 2 bases; bases with no gene match: 3. Here the CDR3 reads CASSLRDRANSPLHF. The DNA of the CDR3 is TGTGCCAGCAGCTTACGGGACAGGGCAAATTCACCCCTCCACTTT.

This chain links TRBV10-3 with TRBJ1-1; no definite D call. CDR3 length: 14 residues. CDR1 is ENHRY and CDR2 is SYGVKD in the germline V gene. Trimming removed 4 bases at V and 3 bases at J, with 12 bases between. CDR3 region: CAISGTDGDTEAFF. CDR3 bases: TGTGCCATCAGTGGGACGGACGGGGACACTGAAGCTTTCTTT.

This clone was seen many times. J is TRBJ2-1 and V is TRBV7-9; perhaps D is TRBD1 or TRBD2 (5 bases each). Germline CDR1 and CDR2: SEHNR and FQNEAQ (reference sequence). The V and J ends lost 4 bases and 15 bases respectively, with 19 bases between them. The CDR3 is 13 amino acids. The DNA of the CDR3 is TGTGCCAGCAGCTCCCCGCCGCCGGGACGGGGGTTCTTC. It codes for CASSSPPPGRGFF.

This clone appeared a few times. The genes are TRBV11-3 and TRBJ1-1; a possible D gene is TRBD1 (6 bases). CDR1 is SGHNT, CDR2 YENEEA, per germline. Between the trimmed V and J ends, which lost 5 bases and 4 bases, there was a span of 14 bases. This CDR3 region has 14 residues. The DNA for the CDR3 is TGTGCCAGCAGCCTGACAGGTGTGGTCACTGAAGCTTTCTTT. Protein: CASSLTGVVTEAFF.

V gene TRBV7-8 combines with J gene TRBJ1-2; 8 nucleotides match TRBD1. This CDR3 region has 13 residues. Looked up from germline, CDR1 is SGHVS and CDR2 is FQNEAQ. After removal of 3 bases from V and 6 bases from J, the junction contained 3 bases not matched to a gene. CDR3 residues: CASSFQGADGYTF. CDR3 nucleotide sequence: TGTGCCAGCAGCTTTCAGGGGGCGGATGGCTACACCTTC.

The chain's CDR3 is CASSQDRPTTGQFF. CDR3 DNA: TGCGCCAGCAGCCAAGATCGTCCAACTACGGGGCAGTTCTTC. The V and J genes are TRBV4-1 and TRBJ2-1; D is unclear. V lost 0 bases and J lost 12, with 15 bases in between. Germline V lookup: CDR1 MGHRA, CDR2 YSYEKL. The CDR3 is 14 residues long.

The genes are TRBV6-5 and TRBJ2-3; 8 bases line up with TRBD2. The germline V gene encodes CDR1 MNHEY and CDR2 SVGAGI. This CDR3 comprises 13 residues. V was pared by 2 bases and J by 8 bases, with 3 bases of the junction left unmatched. CDR3 DNA sequence: TGTGCCAGCAGTTACATCGGGGGGGCTACGCAGTATTTT. Amino acids: CASSYIGGATQYF.

In this sample, this clone turned up a few times. V gene TRBV27 combines with J gene TRBJ2-1, with TRBD2 identical over 8 bases. The CDR3 length is 18 residues. Germline CDR1 MNHEY, CDR2 SMNVEV (reference sequence). V gave up 6 bases and J gave up 0 bases; unmatched junction bases: 13. The DNA for the CDR3 is TGTGCCAGCAGAAGAAGGGAGCGGGGGCCTATCTCCTACAATGAGCAGTTCTTC. This gives the protein CASRRRERGPISYNEQFF.

This clone has a handful of counts. One junction end does not reproduce the germline sequence, and a read error may be involved. The chain carries TRBV7-6 and TRBJ2-1; 9 nucleotides agree with TRBD2. The CDR3 totals 16 residues. Germline loops: CDR1 SGHVS, CDR2 FNYEAQ. The DNA for the CDR3 is TGTGCCAGCAGCATAGCCGCTAGCGGGACCCACAATGAGCAGTTCTTC. Its protein product is CASSIAASGTHNEQFF. The entire variable domain, with the rest obtained from reference TRBV7-6 and TRBJ2-1, is as follows: GAGVSQSPRYKVTKRGQDVALRCDPISGHVSLYWYRQALGQGPEFLTYFNYEAQQDKSGLPNDRFSAERPEGSISTLTIQRTEQRDSAMYRCASSIAASGTHNEQFFGPGTRLTVL.

CDR3 sequence (DNA): TGTGCCAGCAGCCAAGTGCGGTCGTATGGCTACACCTTC. This gives the protein CASSQVRSYGYTF. This chain links TRBV14 with TRBJ1-2; no clear D gene. Trimming removed 1 base from V and 5 bases from J, with 8 bases in between. From germline, CDR1 is SGHDN and CDR2 FVKESK. The CDR3 is 13 residues long.

V usage is TRBV5-1 and J usage is TRBJ1-6, with D unresolved. V was cut by 0 bases and J by 9 bases, with 10 bases left in between. Germline CDR1 and CDR2: SGHRS and YFSETQ. This CDR3 contains 14 residues. CDR3 sequence reads: CASSLDAARSPLHF. The DNA of the CDR3 is TGCGCCAGCAGCTTGGACGCAGCCCGTTCACCCCTCCACTTT.

Only a few counts were recorded for this clone. V gene TRBV10-3 combines with J gene TRBJ2-7, with D maybe TRBD1 (6 bases). The germline V gene has CDR1 ENHRY and CDR2 SYGVKD. The V end lost 5 bases, the J end lost 4 bases, and 9 bases lay between the germline ends. The CDR3 has 12 amino acids. This CDR3 reads CAISTGSYEQYF. The CDR3, as DNA: TGTGCCATCAGTACAGGGTCTTACGAGCAGTACTTC.

This clone appeared a few times. The same CDR3 arises from other DNA sequences in this sample as well. The rearrangement joins TRBV11-3 to TRBJ2-3; a weak D match, TRBD2 (5 bases). The CDR3 sequence is 15 residues long. Trimming removed 2 bases from V and 5 bases from J, with 14 bases in between. Germline V lookup: CDR1 SGHNT, CDR2 YENEEA. CDR3 DNA sequence: TGTGCCAGCAGCTTAATGACCAGCGGACGAGATACGCAGTATTTT. Residues: CASSLMTSGRDTQYF.

A word on this clone: This may come from a read error, since a much larger clone is one base off. The chain carries TRBV7-3 and TRBJ2-3; tentatively, D is TRBD1 or TRBD2 (5 bases each). In germline, CDR1 is SGHTA, CDR2 FQGTGA. There are 13 residues in the CDR3. V lost 3 bases and J 2 bases, leaving 6 bases between the germline ends. In DNA, the CDR3 is TGTGCCAGCAGCTTCGGGACCACAGATACGCAGTATTTT. Protein: CASSFGTTDTQYF.

In this sample, this clone turned up a few times. The V and J genes are TRBV7-2 and TRBJ2-1, with 8 bases that match TRBD2. The CDR3 is made up of 14 amino acids. V dropped 7 bases and J dropped 7; count of bases not matched to a gene: 9. Germline V gene lookup returns CDR1 SGHTA and CDR2 FQGNSA. The CDR3 DNA is TGTGCCAGCATCAGCGGGGGCGCCAGGAATGAGCAGTTCTTC. It is translated as CASISGGARNEQFF.

This clone came up many times. The sample carries other DNA sequences with the same CDR3. In DNA form, the CDR3 reads TGTGCCAGTAGTATAGGGAAAAGCAATCAGCCCCAGCATTTT. Amino acids: CASSIGKSNQPQHF. The V and J genes are TRBV19 and TRBJ1-5; the D is unclear. Per the germline V gene, CDR1 is LNHDA and CDR2 is SQIVND (reference sequence). The CDR3 covers 14 residues. V gave up 1 base and J gave up 1 base, with 5 bases separating them.

CDR3 in DNA: TGTGCCAGCAGCCCGATGGGGGGTGCTAATGAAAAACTGTTTTTT. Translated, it gives CASSPMGGANEKLFF. The chain uses TRBV27 and TRBJ1-4; D might be TRBD1 (5 bases). CDR1 and CDR2 from the germline V gene are MNHEY and SMNVEV (reference sequence). The CDR3 is made up of 15 amino acids. V was shortened by 6 bases and J by 3 bases, with 14 bases between the two germline ends. The full variable domain, its missing parts supplied by reference TRBV27 and TRBJ1-4, is EAQVTQNPRYLITVTGKKLTVTCSQNMNHEYMSWYRQDPGLGLRQIYYSMNVEVTDKGDVPEGYKVSRKEKRNFPLILESPSPNQTSLYFCASSPMGGANEKLFFGSGTQLSVL.

This clone has more than one count but fewer than ten. The chain links TRBV27 to TRBJ2-3; tentative D call: TRBD1 (6 bases). The V end was cut by 8 bases, the J end by 2 bases, with 11 bases between. CDR1 and CDR2 (germline): MNHEY, SMNVEV (reference sequence). This CDR3 has 13 residues. This CDR3 reads CASWTALTDTQYF. The CDR3 nucleotides are TGTGCCAGCTGGACAGCCCTCACAGATACGCAGTATTTT.

This clone was counted many times. This chain links TRBV19 with TRBJ2-7, with 10 bases that match TRBD2. Germline CDR1 reads LNHDA; CDR2 reads SQIVND (reference sequence). The trim removed 6 bases at V and 5 bases at J, leaving 10 bases unmatched. The CDR3 has 15 amino acids. DNA of the CDR3: TGTGCCAGTAGCCTCCGAGCGGGAGGGAGCCACGAGCAGTACGTC. It yields the protein CASSLRAGGSHEQYV.

This clone occurred a few times. The rearrangement joins TRBV7-2 to TRBJ1-2; 9 bases align to TRBD1. With 1 base clipped from V and 8 bases from J, the junction kept 11 bases outside the gene matches. This CDR3 region has 16 residues. Germline V gives CDR1 SGHTA, CDR2 FQGNSA. The CDR3 nucleotides are TGTGCCAGCAGCTTAGTGTTGGCACAGGGGGCGGGAGGCTACACCTTC. It specifies CASSLVLAQGAGGYTF.

This clone was seen a few times. The chain uses TRBV6-1 and TRBJ2-5; a possible D gene is TRBD1 (6 bases). V was pared by 6 bases and J by 5 bases, with 13 bases between. CDR1 MNHNS and CDR2 SASEGT come from the germline V gene. CDR3 length equals 13 residues. CDR3 sequence: CASSPGTFETQYF. Here the CDR3 DNA reads TGTGCCAGCAGCCCCGGGACATTCGAGACCCAGTACTTC.

In its sample, this clone was seen a few times. CDR3 bases: TGTGCCAGCAGGTATCGGACGGGGACCTCTGGCTACACCTTC. Its protein is CASRYRTGTSGYTF. The rearrangement joins TRBV6-5 to TRBJ1-2; a weak D match, TRBD1 (5 bases). CDR3 length: 14 amino acids. Per the germline V gene, CDR1 is MNHEY and CDR2 is SVGAGI. The ends were cut back, 6 bases at V and 7 bases at J, with 18 bases in the middle.